Shown below are 28 T cell receptor beta chains from a single sample sequenced in a study of beta chain features in type 1 diabetes. The authors reverse transcribed all of the isolated RNA, so sequencing captured expressed TCRB transcripts. TCRdb's copy holds only in-frame clones and misses some; the assay was immunoSEQ multiplex PCR. The table includes about 660,000 clones, about 14% detected once. Notes on the study in general: Shorter TCRB CDR3s, moderately but significantly so, marked every one of the four CD4+ subsets in Type 1 diabetes patients.

These receptors are not linked to any known antigen. The sample comprised naive CD4+ T cells from blood. The receptors shown here come from a man younger than 30 with type 1 diabetes.

The chain joins TRBV4-3 to TRBJ1-2; D remains unclear. The V end lost 0 bases, the J end lost 3 bases, and 11 bases lay between the germline ends. Per the germline V gene, CDR1 is LGHNA and CDR2 is YSLEER. This CDR3 comprises 15 residues. The CDR3 loop reads CASSQEKTADYGYTF. CDR3 nucleotide sequence: TGCGCCAGCAGCCAAGAAAAAACAGCCGACTATGGCTACACCTTC.

This clone turned up a few times. The rearrangement uses TRBV18 and TRBJ2-2; D not resolved. V gave up 3 bases and J gave up 2 bases, with 7 bases separating them. CDR3 length: 14 residues. Germline CDR1 reads KGHSH; CDR2 reads LQKENI. CDR3 loop: CASSPALNTGELFF. In nucleotides, the CDR3 is TGTGCCAGCTCACCGGCACTTAACACCGGGGAGCTGTTTTTT.

Only a few counts were recorded for this clone. The rearrangement uses TRBV13 and TRBJ2-1; D may be TRBD2 (6 bases). The CDR3 consists of 15 residues. Germline CDR1 reads PRHDT; CDR2 reads FYEKMQ (reference sequence). Trimming left V 2 bases short and J 3 bases short, with 11 bases between. Here the CDR3 reads CASSLTRGDYNEQFF. The CDR3 bases are TGTGCCAGCAGCTTAACGCGGGGTGACTACAATGAGCAGTTCTTC.

This clone was seen a handful of times. This chain uses TRBV4-2 with TRBJ2-5; perhaps TRBD2 as D (5 bases). Trimming removed 1 base from V and 7 bases from J, with 7 bases in between. The germline CDR1 and CDR2 sequences are LGHNA and YNFKEQ. The CDR3 sequence is 12 residues long. The CDR3 nucleotides are TGTGCCAGCAGCCAAGCGGGGATGACCCAGTACTTC. It encodes CASSQAGMTQYF.

The chain recombines TRBV9 with TRBJ2-7; D possibly corresponds to TRBD2 (5 bases). The CDR3 has 13 residues. The ends were cut back, 0 bases at V and 6 bases at J, with 10 bases in the middle. Germline V CDR1 and CDR2: SGDLS, YYNGEE. The CDR3 protein is CASSVDMSGEQYF. The CDR3 nucleotides read TGTGCCAGCAGCGTAGACATGAGCGGCGAGCAGTACTTC. Full variable domain (missing parts from reference TRBV9 and TRBJ2-7): DSGVTQTPKHLITATGQRVTLRCSPRSGDLSVYWYQQSLDQGLQFLIQYYNGEERAKGNILERFSAQQFPDLHSELNLSSLELGDSALYFCASSVDMSGEQYFGPGTRLTVT.

The chain is built from TRBV28 and TRBJ2-2; TRBD1 or TRBD2 may be the D gene (6 bases each). CDR1 and CDR2 (germline): MDHEN, SYDVKM. V lost 5 bases to trimming and J lost 5 bases, with 21 bases between them. The CDR3 extends over 17 amino acids. The CDR3 DNA follows: TGTGCCAGCAGTCTCGGGGGAACAGGGAAGAGAACCGGGGAGCTGTTTTTT. Residues: CASSLGGTGKRTGELFF.

The chain uses TRBV9 and TRBJ2-1; 8 positions agree with TRBD2. Germline-derived CDR1 and CDR2 are SGDLS and YYNGEE. Trimming took 7 bases from V and 7 from J; bases not matched to a gene: 13. The CDR3 consists of 15 residues. CDR3 sequence: CASPSQAGELNEQFF. For the CDR3, the DNA is TGTGCCAGCCCATCCCAAGCGGGAGAATTAAATGAGCAGTTCTTC.

This chain connects TRBV6-6 to TRBJ2-2, with 9 positions matching TRBD2. Trimming at V came to 6 bases and at J to 1 base, leaving 6 bases not matched to a gene. Germline loops: CDR1 MNHNY, CDR2 SVGAGI (reference sequence). The CDR3 loop spans 16 amino acids. Here the CDR3 DNA reads TGTGCCAGCAGGAGTGGACTAGCGAAGAACACCGGGGAGCTGTTTTTT. Translating it yields CASRSGLAKNTGELFF.

The gene calls are TRBV9 and TRBJ1-2; a weak D match, TRBD1 (5 bases). CDR3 length: 14 amino acids. V lost 3 bases and J lost 4, with 13 bases in between. Germline lookup yields CDR1 SGDLS and CDR2 YYNGEE. This CDR3 is CASSDGGWAYGYTF. The CDR3 region has the DNA TGTGCCAGCAGCGACGGGGGGTGGGCCTATGGCTACACCTTC.

This clone was seen a few times. The rearrangement joins TRBV10-3 to TRBJ2-1; 7 bases align to TRBD1. J gave up 13 bases and V 0 bases, and 3 bases lay outside the gene matches. The CDR3 is 12 residues long. Germline V gene lookup returns CDR1 ENHRY and CDR2 SYGVKD. This chain's CDR3 is CAISESRDSQFF. The CDR3 coding sequence is TGTGCCATCAGTGAGTCCCGGGACAGCCAGTTCTTC.

V gene TRBV5-1 combines with J gene TRBJ2-7; D is ambiguous. Per the germline V gene, CDR1 is SGHRS and CDR2 is YFSETQ. V was shortened by 1 base and J by 6 bases, with 17 bases between the two germline ends. The CDR3 has 15 amino acids. For the CDR3, the DNA is TGCGCCAGCAGCTTGTCGAGCACGGTAATTGGCGAGCAGTACTTC. Translation: CASSLSSTVIGEQYF.

This clone was recorded a few times. The genes are TRBV29-1 and TRBJ2-1; a weak D match, TRBD1 (6 bases). CDR1 is SQVTM, CDR2 ANQGSEA, per germline. Trimming removed 6 bases at V and 6 bases at J, with 21 bases between. The CDR3 is 15 residues long. CDR3 in DNA: TGCAGCGTCACGTTTGGGGCCAGGGGAATCAATGAGCAGTTCTTC. Translation: CSVTFGARGINEQFF.

This clone appeared a few times. The chain uses TRBV29-1 and TRBJ1-5; D unresolved. There are 12 residues in the CDR3. In germline, CDR1 is SQVTM, CDR2 ANQGSEA. The ends were cut back, 5 bases at V and 8 bases at J, with 13 bases in the middle. For the CDR3, the DNA is TGCAGCGTTTCCGTGGGCGGGGAGCCCCAGCATTTT. It yields the protein CSVSVGGEPQHF.

The chain combines TRBV29-1 with TRBJ2-1; 11 bases agree with TRBD2. The CDR3 consists of 17 residues. V was clipped by 6 bases and J by 1 base; unmatched bases: 11. Germline values: CDR1 SQVTM, CDR2 ANQGSEA. The CDR3 protein is CSVPGLAVSGSYNEQFF. In nucleotides, the CDR3 is TGCAGCGTCCCGGGACTAGCGGTGAGTGGGTCCTACAATGAGCAGTTCTTC.

This chain connects TRBV5-6 to TRBJ2-7, with D tentatively TRBD2 (5 bases). This CDR3 region has 15 residues. The V end lost 6 bases, the J end lost 3 bases, and 19 bases lay between the germline ends. The V gene's germline CDR1 is SGHDT and CDR2 YYEEEE. This CDR3 reads CASTRTFLQIYEQYF. CDR3 coding DNA: TGTGCCAGCACCAGGACTTTCCTACAGATCTACGAGCAGTACTTC.

This chain links TRBV30 with TRBJ2-7; TRBD2 might be the D (6 bases). V was shortened by 4 bases and J by 3 bases, with 13 bases between the two germline ends. Germline V gives CDR1 GTSNPN, CDR2 SVGIG (reference sequence). The CDR3 length is 13 residues. Here the CDR3 reads CAWTAGGGYEQYF. CDR3 bases: TGTGCCTGGACCGCCGGGGGAGGCTACGAGCAGTACTTC.

This chain links TRBV9 with TRBJ2-5; a weak D match, TRBD2 (6 bases). Germline-derived CDR1 and CDR2 are SGDLS and YYNGEE. Between the trimmed V and J ends, which lost 3 bases and 10 bases, there was a span of 19 bases. The CDR3 sequence is 14 residues long. As DNA, the CDR3 is TGTGCCAGCAGCGGAGGGACTCCCTTCGGTGGCCAGTACTTC. Translating gives CASSGGTPFGGQYF. Based on the CDR3 plus reference TRBV9 and TRBJ2-5, the full variable domain is DSGVTQTPKHLITATGQRVTLRCSPRSGDLSVYWYQQSLDQGLQFLIQYYNGEERAKGNILERFSAQQFPDLHSELNLSSLELGDSALYFCASSGGTPFGGQYFGPGTRLLVL.

This clone was counted only a few times. The chain recombines TRBV30 with TRBJ2-3; D is ambiguous. Germline V gene lookup returns CDR1 GTSNPN and CDR2 SVGIG (reference sequence). The V end was cut by 1 base, the J end by 6 bases, with 8 bases between. The CDR3 has 12 residues. The CDR3 DNA reads as TGTGCCTGGAGTGGGGTAGGGGATACGCAGTATTTT. Translating it yields CAWSGVGDTQYF.

This clone was observed a few times. V usage is TRBV18 and J usage is TRBJ2-6; 7 nucleotides line up with TRBD1. The CDR3 covers 17 residues. V shed 3 bases and J 2 bases; nucleotides not matched to a gene: 7. Germline V gene lookup returns CDR1 KGHSH and CDR2 LQKENI. Here the CDR3 reads CASSPGGTVTGANVLTF. As DNA, the CDR3 is TGTGCCAGCTCACCTGGTGGGACAGTAACTGGGGCCAACGTCCTGACTTTC.

This clone has only a few counts. CDR3 coding DNA: TGTGCCTGGAGTGTGCTCGACCGGCACGGGGGGTTCTTC. This encodes CAWSVLDRHGGFF. This rearrangement joins TRBV30 to TRBJ2-1; D might be TRBD2 (6 bases). The germline CDR1 and CDR2 sequences are GTSNPN and SVGIG (reference sequence). This CDR3 is built from 13 residues. The V end was cut by 0 bases, the J end by 15 bases, with 18 bases between.

The chain has TRBV18 and TRBJ2-7; unclear D gene. Germline lookup yields CDR1 KGHSH and CDR2 LQKENI. V gave up 3 bases and J gave up 5 bases, with 5 bases separating them. CDR3 length equals 11 residues. CDR3 sequence reads: CASSPNHEQYF. The CDR3 DNA reads as TGTGCCAGCTCACCGAACCACGAGCAGTACTTC.

The V and J genes are TRBV5-4 and TRBJ2-1, with TRBD2 matching 11 bases. CDR1 and CDR2 (germline): SGHNT, YYREEE (reference sequence). This CDR3 is built from 16 residues. With V trimmed by 4 bases and J by 7 bases, 10 bases remained unmatched. CDR3 sequence reads: CASSLGGLAGGNEQFF. CDR3 nucleotide sequence: TGTGCCAGCAGCCTTGGAGGATTAGCGGGGGGGAATGAGCAGTTCTTC.

This sequence joins TRBV11-1 and TRBJ2-1; 7 bases fit TRBD2. V lost 1 base to trimming and J lost 0 bases; unmatched junction nucleotides: 9. This CDR3 contains 18 residues. Germline V gene sequence: CDR1 SGHAT, CDR2 FQDESV (reference sequence). The CDR3 sequence is CASSLELALPSSYNEQFF. The CDR3, as DNA: TGTGCCAGCAGCTTAGAACTAGCGTTACCCAGCTCCTACAATGAGCAGTTCTTC.

This clone has more than one count but fewer than ten. The rearrangement uses TRBV30 and TRBJ2-5; D is unclear. The DNA matches TRBJ2-7 better at its end, which makes the J call doubtful. The V gene's germline CDR1 is GTSNPN and CDR2 SVGIG (reference sequence). The CDR3 is made up of 15 amino acids. The CDR3, as DNA: TGTGCCTGGGACGTCAATACAAGGAGCTCCTACGAGCAGTACTTC. It translates to CAWDVNTRSSYEQYF.

The chain combines TRBV1 with TRBJ1-4. TRBV1 is deemed a pseudogene. The CDR3 spans 15 residues. CDR3 region: CTSGTKPATNEKLFF. CDR3 nucleotides: TGCACCAGCGGAACCAAACCCGCAACTAATGAAAAACTGTTTTTT.

The chain recombines TRBV30 with TRBJ2-2; D may be TRBD1 or TRBD2 (5 bases each). Trimming cost V 7 bases and J 5 bases, with 17 bases left between them. This CDR3 contains 14 residues. Germline V lookup: CDR1 GTSNPN, CDR2 SVGIG (reference sequence). CDR3 loop: CAFGWGTLTGELFF. The CDR3 DNA follows: TGTGCCTTCGGTTGGGGGACCCTAACCGGGGAGCTGTTTTTT.

The V gene is TRBV9, the J gene TRBJ2-4, with 11 nucleotides matching TRBD2. The length of the CDR3 is 16 residues. Germline CDR1 SGDLS, CDR2 YYNGEE. The ends lost 0 bases at V and 8 bases at J; junction bases unmatched: 7. CDR3 protein: CASSVAPTSGGDIQYF. For the CDR3, the DNA is TGTGCCAGCAGCGTAGCTCCAACTAGCGGGGGAGACATTCAGTACTTC.

The chain couples TRBV29-1 to TRBJ1-3; D might be TRBD1 (5 bases). V gave up 4 bases and J gave up 4 bases, with 11 bases separating them. This CDR3 has 13 amino acids. The germline gives CDR1 SQVTM, CDR2 ANQGSEA. The CDR3 region has the DNA TGCAGCGTTGCGGCAGGGCCAGGAAACACCATATATTTT. This codes for CSVAAGPGNTIYF.